This TCR beta chain was captured by sequencing in a study of blood T cells in healthy people across ages. Germline V lookup: CDR1 SEHNR, CDR2 FQNEAQ (reference sequence). V lost 6 bases and J lost 2, with 12 bases in between. The CDR3 is 14 amino acids. Alongside a J-beta primer mix, a sample-barcoded 5' primer served in a second PCR lasting about 7 to 11 cycles. Each cDNA molecule received a tag from a template-switch adaptor that had 12 random nucleotides. Each CDR3 protein is one row after TCRdb ran MiXCR on the 5' RACE reads. The sample carries under 1,000,000 distinct CDR3 sequences, about 46% recorded once.

Sequencing was carried out using blood. The sequence derives from a man older than 75 in good health. This sequence joins TRBV7-9 and TRBJ2-3; no clear D. Here the CDR3 reads CASRPWTDTDTQYF. In DNA form, the CDR3 reads TGTGCCAGCAGACCCTGGACGGACACAGATACGCAGTATTTT. Complete variable domain (other parts from reference TRBV7-9 and TRBJ2-3): DTGVSQNPRHKITKRGQNVTFRCDPISEHNRLYWYRQTLGQGPEFLTYFQNEAQLEKSRLLSDRFSAERPKGSFSTLEIQRTEQGDSAMYLCASRPWTDTDTQYFGPGTRLTVL.